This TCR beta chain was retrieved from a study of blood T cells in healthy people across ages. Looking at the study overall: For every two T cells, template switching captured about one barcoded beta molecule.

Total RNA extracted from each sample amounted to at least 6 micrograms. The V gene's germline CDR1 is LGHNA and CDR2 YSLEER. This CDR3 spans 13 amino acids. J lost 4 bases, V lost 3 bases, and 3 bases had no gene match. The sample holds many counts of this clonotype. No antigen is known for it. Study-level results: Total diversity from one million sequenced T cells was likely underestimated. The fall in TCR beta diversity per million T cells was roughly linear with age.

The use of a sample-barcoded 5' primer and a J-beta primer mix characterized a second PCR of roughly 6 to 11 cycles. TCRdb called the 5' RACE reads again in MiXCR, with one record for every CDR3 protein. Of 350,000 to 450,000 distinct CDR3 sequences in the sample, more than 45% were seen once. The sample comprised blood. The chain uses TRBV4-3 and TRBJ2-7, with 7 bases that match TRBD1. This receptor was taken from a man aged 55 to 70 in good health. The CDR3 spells CASSHSGGYEQYF. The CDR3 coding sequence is TGCGCCAGCAGCCATTCAGGGGGATACGAGCAGTACTTC.